The rows below give T cell receptor beta chains drawn from one sample of a study of blood T cell repertoires in COVID-19. TCRdb keeps only in-frame clones here, not all; method: immunoSEQ multiplex PCR. The table shows around 200,000 clones, with just under 90% occurring only once. The sequenced sample was peripheral blood. The receptors were sampled from a man aged 18 to 29 with active or convalescent COVID-19. The CDR3 runs from the conserved cysteine through the conserved F or W. Each record gives: clone size, D gene, V gene, J gene, CDR3 protein, CDR3 DNA. The D gene is left open where the match is weak. Not every row has a clone size; where given, it reads once, few, many or a size class.

>.|.|TRBV18|TRBJ2-2
CASSVDSNTGELFF
TGTGCCAGCTCGGTAGACAGTAACACCGGGGAGCTGTTTTTT
>.|.|TRBV27|TRBJ1-2
CASSPRGGSWYGYTF
TGTGCCAGCAGCCCTCGGGGGGGCTCCTGGTATGGCTACACCTTC
>.|.|TRBV7-2|TRBJ1-6
CASSSGGRGNSPLHF
TGTGCCAGCAGCTCGGGGGGGAGGGGCAATTCACCCCTCCACTTT
>once|.|TRBV9|TRBJ1-2
CASSARGGAFSGYTF
TGTGCCAGCAGCGCCCGAGGGGGAGCCTTTTCGGGCTACACCTTC
>.|TRBD2|TRBV15|TRBJ2-1
CATSRPLGLSGGESSYNEQFF
TGTGCCACCAGCAGACCCCTCGGCCTTAGCGGGGGGGAGAGCTCCTACAATGAGCAGTTCTTC
>.|TRBD1|TRBV25-1|TRBJ1-1
CASSLDRVAFF
TGTGCCAGCAGCTTGGACAGGGTGGCTTTCTTT
>.|.|TRBV4-3|TRBJ1-4
CASSQEVDRWEKLFF
TGCGCCAGCAGCCAAGAGGTCGACAGATGGGAAAAACTGTTTTTT
>.|TRBD2|TRBV6-2/TRBV6-3|TRBJ2-2
CASSYYTGGSGELFF
TGTGCCAGCAGTTACTACACGGGGGGATCCGGGGAGCTGTTTTTT
>.|TRBD2|TRBV19|TRBJ2-3
CASSRGGGAGTDTQYF
TGTGCCAGTAGTCGCGGCGGGGGGGCTGGTACAGATACGCAGTATTTT
>.|.|TRBV5-4|TRBJ2-6
CASSFGPGANVLTF
TGTGCCAGCAGCTTCGGTCCTGGGGCCAACGTCCTGACTTTC
>.|.|TRBV5-6|TRBJ1-6
CARTSYSPLHF
TGTGCCAGAACGAGCTATTCACCCCTCCACTTT
>.|.|TRBV5-1|TRBJ1-2
CASSPGFEVRVNYGYTF
TGCGCCAGCAGCCCCGGGTTTGAGGTCAGGGTGAACTATGGCTACACCTTC
>.|TRBD2|TRBV5-1|TRBJ2-5
CASSLAQLAGGQETQYF
TGCGCCAGCAGCTTGGCGCAACTAGCGGGGGGTCAAGAGACCCAGTACTTC
>.|TRBD1|TRBV2|TRBJ1-2
CASRGTDNYGYTF
TGTGCCAGCAGGGGGACAGATAACTATGGCTACACCTTC
>.|TRBD2|TRBV11-3|TRBJ2-5
CASSSPGLAGQETQYF
TGTGCCAGCAGCAGTCCGGGACTAGCGGGGCAAGAGACCCAGTACTTC
>once|TRBD1|TRBV6-1|TRBJ2-2
CASSEQGAGTGELFF
TGTGCCAGCAGTGAGCAGGGGGCTGGCACCGGGGAGCTGTTTTTT
>.|.|TRBV6-6|TRBJ2-3
CASSRGRGGRPDTQYF
TGTGCCAGCAGTCGAGGGAGAGGAGGGAGACCAGATACGCAGTATTTT
>.|.|TRBV6-5|TRBJ2-2
CASRRIGTSTGELFF
TGTGCCAGCAGACGAATCGGGACTTCGACCGGGGAGCTGTTTTTT
>.|TRBD1|TRBV7-9|TRBJ1-3
CASSDNRGGGNTIYF
TGTGCCAGCAGCGACAACAGGGGTGGCGGAAACACCATATATTTT
>once|TRBD1|TRBV5-1|TRBJ1-4
CASSSDRGNEKLFF
TGCGCCAGCAGCTCGGACAGGGGGAATGAAAAACTGTTTTTT
>.|TRBD2|TRBV9|TRBJ2-7
CASSVGTSAAYEQYF
TGTGCCAGCAGCGTCGGGACTAGCGCAGCCTACGAGCAGTACTTC
>.|.|TRBV2|TRBJ2-1
CASSEFDTYNEQFF
TGTGCCAGCAGTGAATTTGACACCTACAATGAGCAGTTCTTC
>.|.|TRBV7-9|TRBJ1-2
CASSYGGDDYGYTF
TGTGCCAGCAGCTACGGCGGAGACGACTATGGCTACACCTTC
>.|.|TRBV4-3|TRBJ1-1
CASSLFQEANTEAFF
TGCGCCAGCAGCCTCTTTCAAGAGGCGAACACTGAAGCTTTCTTT
>.|TRBD1|TRBV27|TRBJ2-4
CASSPLGQYKNIQYF
TGTGCCAGCAGTCCCCTGGGACAGTACAAAAACATTCAGTACTTC
>.|.|TRBV27|TRBJ2-5
CASSSGATPQETQYF
TGTGCCAGCAGTTCAGGGGCTACCCCCCAAGAGACCCAGTACTTC
>.|.|TRBV27|TRBJ2-6
CASKQGTITYSGANVLTF
TGTGCCAGTAAGCAGGGGACAATTACCTACTCTGGGGCCAACGTCCTGACTTTC
>.|.|TRBV19|TRBJ2-2
CAIRQAAYTGELFF
TGTGCCATCCGGCAAGCGGCATACACCGGGGAGCTGTTTTTT
>.|TRBD1|TRBV5-1|TRBJ1-4
CASSLDRANEKLFF
TGCGCCAGCAGCCTGGACAGGGCTAATGAAAAACTGTTTTTT
>.|.|TRBV15|TRBJ2-1
CATSRDLARVADNYNEQFF
TGTGCCACCAGCAGAGATTTGGCCAGAGTGGCGGACAATTACAATGAGCAGTTCTTC
>.|TRBD1|TRBV18|TRBJ1-2
CASSPAGGADYGYTF
TGTGCCAGCTCGCCGGCAGGGGGCGCTGACTATGGCTACACCTTC
>.|TRBD2|TRBV7-6|TRBJ2-7
CASSLAGLAGDYEQYF
TGTGCCAGCAGCTTAGCGGGACTAGCGGGAGATTACGAGCAGTACTTC
>.|.|TRBV27|TRBJ1-5
CASSSPGGPSNQPQHF
TGTGCCAGCAGTTCCCCCGGGGGACCCTCCAATCAGCCCCAGCATTTT
>.|.|TRBV9|TRBJ2-3
CASSVSGSSTDTQYF
TGTGCCAGCAGCGTGAGCGGATCTAGCACAGATACGCAGTATTTT
>.|.|TRBV7-9|TRBJ2-2
CAWGAGGQVRTGELFF
TGTGCCTGGGGGGCAGGAGGACAGGTCCGCACCGGGGAGCTGTTTTTT
>.|.|TRBV3-1/TRBV3-2|TRBJ1-3
CASSHYESWADRDTIYF
TGTGCCAGCAGCCATTACGAATCATGGGCGGACAGAGACACCATATATTTT
>.|.|TRBV4-1|TRBJ1-2
CASSQKQGNYGYTF
TGCGCCAGCAGCCAGAAACAGGGCAACTATGGCTACACCTTC
>once|.|TRBV6-5|TRBJ1-5
CASSYIQDQPQHF
TGTGCCAGCAGTTACATTCAGGATCAGCCCCAGCATTTT
>.|TRBD1|TRBV27|TRBJ2-2
CASSPGQGTGELFF
TGTGCCAGCAGTCCAGGACAGGGCACCGGGGAGCTGTTTTTT
>.|.|TRBV5-1|TRBJ1-4
CASSPGHTNEKLFF
TGCGCCAGCAGTCCAGGACACACTAATGAAAAACTGTTTTTT
>.|.|TRBV24-1|TRBJ2-1
CATSDQRSYNEQFF
TGTGCCACCAGTGACCAGCGGTCCTACAATGAGCAGTTCTTC
>.|.|TRBV2|TRBJ2-5
CASTARWVTQETQYF
TGTGCCAGCACTGCTAGGTGGGTCACCCAAGAGACCCAGTACTTC
>.|.|TRBV27|TRBJ2-7
CASSLGALYEQYF
TGTGCCAGCAGCCTAGGAGCCTTATACGAGCAGTACTTC
>.|.|TRBV18|TRBJ1-2
CASSPMTGHYGYTF
TGTGCCAGCTCACCAATGACAGGCCACTATGGCTACACCTTC
>.|TRBD1|TRBV4-1|TRBJ1-2
CASSHIVGDRGPGYTF
TGCGCCAGCAGCCATATTGTCGGGGACAGGGGGCCTGGCTACACCTTC
>few|.|TRBV27|TRBJ1-4
CASSFLPFATNEKLFF
TGTGCCAGCAGTTTCCTCCCCTTTGCAACTAATGAAAAACTGTTTTTT
>.|.|TRBV18|TRBJ1-3
CASSPSSLLAAGNTIYF
TGTGCCAGCTCACCATCCAGTCTCCTAGCCGCTGGAAACACCATATATTTT
>.|TRBD1|TRBV5-5|TRBJ1-2
CASSPGQGPGEDGYTF
TGTGCCAGCAGCCCGGGACAGGGTCCGGGGGAGGATGGCTACACCTTC
>.|TRBD1|TRBV28|TRBJ1-5
CASSPQPSGQGLDQPQHF
TGTGCCAGCAGTCCTCAGCCTTCGGGACAGGGTCTCGATCAGCCCCAGCATTTT
>once|TRBD1|TRBV27|TRBJ2-7
CASSLLGDRSYEQYF
TGTGCCAGCAGTTTACTGGGGGACAGATCCTACGAGCAGTACTTC
>.|.|TRBV7-9|TRBJ1-4
CASSFLVTGRNEKLFF
TGTGCCAGCAGCTTCTTGGTTACAGGGCGAAATGAAAAACTGTTTTTT